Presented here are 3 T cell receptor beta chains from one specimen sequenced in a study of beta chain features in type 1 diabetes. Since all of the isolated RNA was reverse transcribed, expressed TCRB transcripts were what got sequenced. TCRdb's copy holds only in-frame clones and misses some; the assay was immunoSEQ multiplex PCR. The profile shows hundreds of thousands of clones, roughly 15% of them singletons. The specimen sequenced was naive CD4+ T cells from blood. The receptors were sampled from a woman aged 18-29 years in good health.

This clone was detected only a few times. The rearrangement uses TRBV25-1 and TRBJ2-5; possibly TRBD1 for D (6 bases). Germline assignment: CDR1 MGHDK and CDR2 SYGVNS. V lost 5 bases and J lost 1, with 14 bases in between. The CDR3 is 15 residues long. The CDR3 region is CASSMDSTRQETQYF. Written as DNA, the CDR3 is TGTGCCAGCAGTATGGACAGTACACGCCAAGAGACCCAGTACTTC. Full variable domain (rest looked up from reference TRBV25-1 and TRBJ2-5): EADIYQTPRYLVIGTGKKITLECSQTMGHDKMYWYQQDPGMELHLIHYSYGVNSTEKGDLSSESTVSRIRTEHFPLTLESARPSHTSQYLCASSMDSTRQETQYFGPGTRLLVL.

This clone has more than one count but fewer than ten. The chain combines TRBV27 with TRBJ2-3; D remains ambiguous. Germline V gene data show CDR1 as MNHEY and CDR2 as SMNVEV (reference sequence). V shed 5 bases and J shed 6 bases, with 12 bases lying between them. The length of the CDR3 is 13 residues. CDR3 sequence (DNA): TGTGCCAGCAGTCTAAGGCGAATCGATACGCAGTATTTT. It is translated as CASSLRRIDTQYF.

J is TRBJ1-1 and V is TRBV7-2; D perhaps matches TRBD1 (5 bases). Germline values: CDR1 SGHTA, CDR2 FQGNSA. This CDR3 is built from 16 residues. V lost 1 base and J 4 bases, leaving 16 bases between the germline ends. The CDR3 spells CASSLVAGLGGTEAFF. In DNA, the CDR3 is TGTGCCAGCAGCTTAGTTGCGGGGCTCGGGGGCACTGAAGCTTTCTTT.